This T cell receptor beta chain was sequenced during a study of control samples from healthy donors and cancer patients. Here immunoSEQ multiplex PCR was the method, and the copy in TCRdb shows in-frame clones only, minus some. Of over 100,000 clones listed, more than 80% are singletons. The J segment lost 7 bases and the V segment lost 5 bases, leaving 10 bases of the junction unmatched. The germline V gene encodes CDR1 MDHEN and CDR2 SYDVKM. The CDR3 is 15 amino acids. What was sequenced was blood. This chain links TRBV28 with TRBJ1-5, with TRBD1 matching over 8 bases. The sequence was collected from a man aged 40-55 years in good health. The CDR3 sequence is CASSPPVSGGQPQHF. The CDR3 nucleotides read TGTGCCAGCAGTCCACCGGTATCAGGGGGCCAGCCCCAGCATTTT.